A selection of T cell receptor beta chains follows, all from one sample in a study of T cells in Graves' hyperthyroidism and ophthalmopathy. TCRdb called the multiplex PCR reads again in MiXCR, with one record for every CDR3 protein. The sample carries 45,000 to 75,000 distinct CDR3 sequences, 49% recorded once. The sample comprised blood. These receptors all come from a young woman with Graves' ophthalmopathy. Both conserved end residues are trimmed from each CDR3. The listing skips clone size in some rows; elsewhere it reads once, few, many or a size class.

clone_size: once; j_call: TRBJ2-6; v_call: TRBV7-9; cdr3_aa: ASSLSNFGSGTNVLT
clone_size: -; j_call: TRBJ2-5; v_call: TRBV2; cdr3_aa: ASRPPQNTEETQY
clone_size: -; j_call: TRBJ2-3; v_call: TRBV6-7; cdr3_aa: ASIDRGLDTQY
clone_size: -; j_call: TRBJ2-7; v_call: TRBV7-9; cdr3_aa: ASNSNGVALNYEQY
clone_size: -; j_call: TRBJ2-7; v_call: TRBV5-4; cdr3_aa: ASSTGQGGDYEQY
clone_size: -; j_call: TRBJ2-7; v_call: TRBV20-1; cdr3_aa: SARPGQGGGQY
clone_size: few; j_call: TRBJ2-2; v_call: TRBV28; cdr3_aa: ASSLWTGNTNTGELF
clone_size: -; j_call: TRBJ2-7; v_call: TRBV3-1; cdr3_aa: ASSQVYIPTSGTWKY
clone_size: -; j_call: TRBJ2-3; v_call: TRBV20-1; cdr3_aa: SALTGTRESVDTQY
clone_size: -; j_call: TRBJ2-3; v_call: TRBV7-9; cdr3_aa: ASSSGEGSDTQY
clone_size: once; j_call: TRBJ2-7; v_call: TRBV5-1; cdr3_aa: ASSFYEQY
clone_size: -; j_call: TRBJ2-5; v_call: TRBV20-1; cdr3_aa: SASGGGRQETQY
clone_size: many; j_call: TRBJ1-1; v_call: TRBV7-9; cdr3_aa: ASSTEGATEAF
clone_size: medium-sized; j_call: TRBJ1-5; v_call: TRBV24-1; cdr3_aa: ATSDKQGGNQPQH
clone_size: -; j_call: TRBJ1-6; v_call: TRBV19; cdr3_aa: ASTGTGGATPLH
clone_size: many; j_call: TRBJ1-4; v_call: TRBV12-3/TRBV12-4; cdr3_aa: ASTLEGGKLF
clone_size: -; j_call: TRBJ2-1; v_call: TRBV20-1; cdr3_aa: SAGGDYGYNEQF
clone_size: -; j_call: TRBJ2-1; v_call: TRBV24-1; cdr3_aa: ATSDPAGNEQF
clone_size: many; j_call: TRBJ2-2; v_call: TRBV20-1; cdr3_aa: SASRGAVAELF
clone_size: many; j_call: TRBJ2-7; v_call: TRBV5-1; cdr3_aa: ASSSIPGTGSYEQY
clone_size: many; j_call: TRBJ2-7; v_call: TRBV3-1; cdr3_aa: ASSQPRNGRNYEQY
clone_size: -; j_call: TRBJ2-1; v_call: TRBV4-1; cdr3_aa: ASSQDVGGEQF
clone_size: many; j_call: TRBJ2-7; v_call: TRBV10-1; cdr3_aa: ASSERPDSDEQY
clone_size: many; j_call: TRBJ2-3; v_call: TRBV5-1; cdr3_aa: ASSLVGLAGEGDTQY
clone_size: many; j_call: TRBJ1-5; v_call: TRBV4-2; cdr3_aa: ASSQATGVGNQPQH
clone_size: many; j_call: TRBJ1-2; v_call: TRBV14; cdr3_aa: ASSRKVRSGRVYGYT
clone_size: many; j_call: TRBJ2-5; v_call: TRBV19; cdr3_aa: ATRQSGETQY
clone_size: once; j_call: TRBJ2-1; v_call: TRBV6-2/TRBV6-3; cdr3_aa: ASSGRSGKNEQF
clone_size: once; j_call: TRBJ1-2; v_call: TRBV20-1; cdr3_aa: SARPMRGVGYT